This T cell receptor beta chain was recovered during a study of T-cell memory formation after mild COVID-19. TCRdb used MiXCR to reprocess the 5' RACE reads, holding one entry per CDR3 protein. The sample has hundreds of thousands of distinct CDR3 sequences; approximately 8% are singletons. This CDR3 has 14 residues. Germline V lookup: CDR1 LNHDA, CDR2 SQIVND (reference sequence). V lost 5 bases and J 1 base, leaving 10 bases between the germline ends. The J gene is TRBJ2-3, the V gene TRBV19, with D perhaps TRBD1 (5 bases). Sequencing input: PBMCs or a T cell subset sorted from them (not recorded which). The origin of this receptor is a man younger than 35 who had mild COVID-19 (a few samples of this study predate the infection). Cell type and time point are not known. The CDR3 nucleotides are TGTGCCAGTAGTTCCAGGGAAGGCACAGATACGCAGTATTTT. Translated: CASSSREGTDTQYF.